Sequencing of this T cell receptor (beta chain) was carried out in a study of glioma-infiltrating T cells. Study-wide context: Glioblastomas were WHO grade IV, sampled at first diagnosis; low-grade were grade II. Sequencing aimed for about 4.5- to 10-fold coverage of 950,000 to 1,000,000 peripheral T cells.

V lost 10 bases to trimming and J lost 0 bases, with 6 bases between them. The CDR3 contains 11 residues. Germline V gives CDR1 MNHEY, CDR2 SMNVEV (reference sequence). TCR alpha and beta CDR3 regions were amplified from RNA using iRepertoire nested multiplex PCR. TCRdb independently ran MiXCR on the multiplex PCR reads; one entry per CDR3 protein. The sample contains around 390,000 distinct CDR3 sequences, roughly two fifths of which appear only once. The table lists this clonotype with many counts. Its specificity is unknown. Findings and limits, study-wide: Non-neoplastic patients had below-expected tissue-blood divergence, while all gliomas exceeded expectation. A blood CDR3 motif signature was depleted in highly divergent patients.

The sequencing input was glioma tissue, nonneoplastic brain tissue, or PBMCs (not recorded which). The V and J genes are TRBV27 and TRBJ1-2; weak D call: TRBD1 (5 bases). This clonotype originated in a human donor with low-grade glioma or glioblastoma, undergoing nonglioma brain surgery, or in good health (not recorded which). CDR3: CATGTNYGYTF. The CDR3 nucleotides read TGTGCCACAGGGACTAACTATGGCTACACCTTC.